Listed below are T cell receptor beta chains from one sample, sequenced in a study of preoperative IRX-2 immunotherapy in early breast cancer. The method was immunoSEQ multiplex PCR; TCRdb's version includes in-frame clones alone and lacks a portion of them. Among 30,000 or so clones, approximately 83% were seen once, and the ten largest hold 3.2%. The sample was gathered from a patient treated with IRX-2 immunotherapy. The receptors were gathered from a human donor with breast cancer. Each CDR3 is given with its conserved first and last residue. D genes are given only for firm matches. Only part of the rows carry a size: once, few, many, or a class if the clone is expanded.

clone size,V gene,D gene,J gene,CDR3 DNA,CDR3 protein
-,TRBV12-5,-,TRBJ1-5,TGTGCCAGCATGTACAGGGAGAATCAGCCCCAGCATTTT,CASMYRENQPQHF
-,TRBV18,TRBD1,TRBJ1-1,TGTGCCAGCTCACCAAGGACAGGGGAGGCTTTCTTT,CASSPRTGEAFF
few,TRBV29-1,TRBD2,TRBJ2-7,TGCAGCGTTGAAGGGTTCGCGGGGGGGTCCAGCTCCTACGAGCAGTACTTC,CSVEGFAGGSSSYEQYF
-,TRBV6-8,-,TRBJ1-6,TGTGCCAGCAGTTACGCCGGGGGCAGGGCCGATTCACCCCTCCACTTT,CASSYAGGRADSPLHF
-,TRBV19,TRBD1,TRBJ1-5,TGTGCCAGTAGTCGTAACAGGGGAAGGCAGCCCCAGCATTTT,CASSRNRGRQPQHF
-,TRBV5-1,TRBD1,TRBJ1-4,TGCGCCAGCAGCCAGCAGGGGGCAGATGGTGAAAAACTGTTTTTT,CASSQQGADGEKLFF
-,TRBV11-3,TRBD2,TRBJ2-3,TGTGCCAGCAGCTTGGGACTAGCGGGGGGGCCTACGCAGTATTTT,CASSLGLAGGPTQYF
-,TRBV6-8,TRBD1,TRBJ1-1,TGTGCCAGCAAGATCCCCGGGACAGGGGACACTGAAGCTTTCTTT,CASKIPGTGDTEAFF
-,TRBV19,-,TRBJ2-5,TGTGCCAGTAGTATAGGTGGGAACCAAGAGACCCAGTACTTC,CASSIGGNQETQYF
-,TRBV19,-,TRBJ1-1,TGTGCCAGTAGTATTACCGGGGGTAGCACTGAAGCTTTCTTT,CASSITGGSTEAFF
-,TRBV11-3,TRBD2,TRBJ2-1,TGTGCCAGCAGCTCCACCAAGACTAGCGGGCCTTCAGTCTTC,CASSSTKTSGPSVF
-,TRBV6-8,TRBD1,TRBJ2-7,TGTGCCAGCGATTCGGGACAGGCGACCTACGAGCAGTACTTC,CASDSGQATYEQYF
-,TRBV6-8,TRBD1,TRBJ1-2,TGTGCCAGCACAGGACTGGCAGGGGGCCACTATGGCTACACCTTC,CASTGLAGGHYGYTF
-,TRBV6-8,-,TRBJ2-4,TGTGCCACCCTGGACCAGACGAAAAACATTCAGTACTTC,CATLDQTKNIQYF
-,TRBV19,TRBD2,TRBJ2-1,TGTGCCACGACCAGATGGCTCAGCGGGGCCTACAATGAGCAGTTCTTC,CATTRWLSGAYNEQFF
-,TRBV7-6,-,TRBJ1-2,TGTGCCAGCAGCTTAGGGGGGACGCCTGCCCCGGGCTACACCTTC,CASSLGGTPAPGYTF
-,TRBV15,-,TRBJ1-5,TGTGCCACCAAGGCAACTTATAGCAATCAGCCCCAGCATTTT,CATKATYSNQPQHF
-,TRBV12-2,-,TRBJ1-2,TGTGCAAGTCGCCCTGACCGGGTTGGGGAGATTTATGGCTACACCTTC,CASRPDRVGEIYGYTF
few,TRBV6-8,TRBD1,TRBJ2-5,TGTGCCAGCCATAATGACAGGGGAAGGGCGAGAGATCTTTGTGAGACCCAGTACTTC,CASHNDRGRARDLCETQYF
-,TRBV7-4,-,TRBJ1-5,TGTGCCAGCATCCGTCAGGGAAATCAGCCCCAGCATTTT,CASIRQGNQPQHF
-,TRBV6-8,-,TRBJ1-5,TGTGCCAGCAGGGCAACAGGGCTTCTGGGGCCCCAGCATTTT,CASRATGLLGPQHF
-,TRBV19,TRBD1,TRBJ2-5,TGTGCCAGTAGTTCGGACAGGGAGCCCCAAGAGACCCAGTACTTC,CASSSDREPQETQYF
-,TRBV28,TRBD1,TRBJ1-4,TGTGCCAGCAGTTCCGGGACAGAGAATGAAAAACTGTTTTTT,CASSSGTENEKLFF
-,TRBV7-1,TRBD2,TRBJ2-2,TGTGCCAGTACCCGGGGCGGGAGAGTTAACACCGGGGAGCTGTTTTTT,CASTRGGRVNTGELFF
-,TRBV6-8,TRBD1,TRBJ1-5,TGTGCCAGCAGTGACAGGGCAGGGGGCCAGCCCCAGCATTTT,CASSDRAGGQPQHF